Following are 24 T cell receptor beta chains from one sample sequenced in a study of blood T cells in healthy people across ages. Combining a sample-barcoded 5' primer with a J-beta primer mix, a second PCR ran for 7 to 11 cycles. TCRdb re-called the 5' RACE reads with MiXCR, one entry per CDR3 protein. The repertoire holds approximately 730,000 distinct CDR3 sequences, 40% to 45% seen once, with 20% to 25% in the top ten. Specimen: blood. The receptor source for this set is a woman aged 60 to 75 in good health.

This clonotype was seen only a few times. The chain recombines TRBV28 with TRBJ2-7; no definite D call. The DNA end is a closer match to TRBJ2-4, so the J assignment may be wrong. The CDR3 is 13 amino acids. Germline lookup yields CDR1 MDHEN and CDR2 SYDVKM. The CDR3 DNA follows: TGTGCCAGCAGTCCCATTCTAATGGGCATTCAGTACTTC. Its protein product is CASSPILMGIQYF.

J is TRBJ2-5 and V is TRBV11-1; the D is unclear. The J call may be mistaken, given a closer DNA end match to TRBJ2-7. The germline V gene encodes CDR1 SGHAT and CDR2 FQDESV (reference sequence). This CDR3 has 14 amino acids. DNA of the CDR3: TGTGCCAGCAGCTTCCAGGTCCTGATGTCCGAGCAGTACTTC. Amino acid sequence: CASSFQVLMSEQYF.

This clonotype showed up just a few times. This chain joins TRBV12-3 or TRBV12-4 and TRBJ2-5; no reliable D call. V lost 1 base, J lost 11 bases, and 17 bases lay in between. The CDR3 has 14 amino acids. CDR3 in amino acids: CASSLGLVINEQYF. As DNA, the CDR3 is TGTGCCAGCAGTTTAGGCCTAGTAATCAATGAGCAGTACTTC.

This sequence joins TRBV20-1 and TRBJ2-1, with 8 bases lining up with TRBD2. The V gene's germline CDR1 is DFQATT and CDR2 SNEGSKA (reference sequence). This CDR3 contains 17 residues. V shed 0 bases and J 6 bases; nucleotides not matched to a gene: 13. CDR3 DNA sequence: TGCAGTGCTAGAGATCGGCGGTCCAGCGGGAGCCTCAATGAGCAGTTCTTC. This translates into CSARDRRSSGSLNEQFF.

To note about this clonotype: Given a much more abundant clone one base away, this may be a read error. J is TRBJ2-1 and V is TRBV20-1; 8 bases match TRBD2. Germline V gives CDR1 DFQATT, CDR2 SNEGSKA (reference sequence). V lost 0 bases to trimming and J lost 0 bases; unmatched junction nucleotides: 7. The CDR3 spans 17 residues. CDR3 coding DNA: TGCAGTGCTAGAGATCGTCAAAGCGGGAGCTCCTACAATGAGCAGTTCTTC. Its protein is CSARDRQSGSSYNEQFF.

Many counts were recorded for this clonotype. The genes are TRBV9 and TRBJ2-3, with D unclear. Trimming shortened V by 0 bases and J by 2 bases, and 7 bases separated the two germline ends. CDR3 length: 14 amino acids. Germline CDR1 and CDR2: SGDLS and YYNGEE. The DNA for the CDR3 is TGTGCCAGCAGCGTAGCACCACACACAGATACGCAGTATTTT. As protein: CASSVAPHTDTQYF.

In its sample, this clonotype was seen a few times. This rearrangement joins TRBV7-9 to TRBJ2-7; D is possibly TRBD1 (5 bases). The CDR3 loop spans 16 amino acids. Trimming took off 4 bases at V and 2 bases at J, with 18 bases between the two ends. The germline CDR1 and CDR2 sequences are SEHNR and FQNEAQ (reference sequence). This CDR3 is CASSSEVAGPTYEQYF. CDR3 nucleotide sequence: TGTGCCAGCAGCTCCGAGGTTGCAGGGCCTACCTACGAGCAGTACTTC.

This clonotype has a count of ten or more. The V call is TRBV7-2, the J call TRBJ2-1; 13 bases map to TRBD2. Trimming at V came to 6 bases and at J to 7 bases, leaving 12 bases not matched to a gene. This CDR3 is built from 17 residues. CDR1 SGHTA and CDR2 FQGNSA come from the germline V gene. The DNA of the CDR3 is TGTGCCAGCAGTTGGACTAGCGGGAGAGGGCGTAGGAATGAGCAGTTCTTC. Protein sequence: CASSWTSGRGRRNEQFF.

This clonotype was observed a few times. The chain combines TRBV20-1 with TRBJ2-6; no clear D gene. V was cut by 3 bases and J by 0 bases, with 9 bases left in between. The CDR3 spans 15 residues. Germline V gene lookup returns CDR1 DFQATT and CDR2 SNEGSKA (reference sequence). The CDR3 loop is CSASLGSSGANVLTF. CDR3 DNA: TGCAGTGCTAGTCTCGGTAGCTCTGGGGCCAACGTCCTGACTTTC.

The CDR3 DNA reads TGTGCCAGCAGTTGGGGGGGGCCGGGTTGGACTGAAGCTTTCTTT. Its protein is CASSWGGPGWTEAFF. The chain combines TRBV28 with TRBJ1-1; possible D gene TRBD1, 6 bases. Per the germline V gene, CDR1 is MDHEN and CDR2 is SYDVKM. This CDR3 contains 15 residues. Trimming removed 4 bases from V and 5 bases from J, with 17 bases in between.

This clonotype was seen at least ten times. This chain links TRBV29-1 with TRBJ2-5; TRBD1 matches 9 bases. The V and J ends lost 7 bases and 3 bases, in that order; junction bases with no gene match: 3. The CDR3 has 12 amino acids. The germline V gene has CDR1 SQVTM and CDR2 ANQGSEA. The CDR3 bases are TGCAGCGCCCGGACAGGGGAAGAGACCCAGTACTTC. It encodes CSARTGEETQYF.

The chain combines TRBV13 with TRBJ2-1; 8 bases line up with TRBD2. This CDR3 has 16 amino acids. Germline V gene sequence: CDR1 PRHDT, CDR2 FYEKMQ (reference sequence). Losses at the gene ends were 5 bases for V and 8 bases for J; bases not matched to a gene: 14. The CDR3 DNA follows: TGTGCCAGCAGCCCGTATCGGGGGGGTACGGCCTATGAGCAGTTCTTC. Translating gives CASSPYRGGTAYEQFF. Filled out from reference TRBV13 and TRBJ2-1, the complete variable domain reads AAGVIQSPRHLIKEKRETATLKCYPIPRHDTVYWYQQGPGQDPQFLISFYEKMQSDKGSIPDRFSAQQFSDYHSELNMSSLELGDSALYFCASSPYRGGTAYEQFFGPGTRLTVL.

The CDR3 is CASSLGVGGSSYNEQFF. In nucleotides, the CDR3 is TGTGCCAGCAGCTTAGGGGTGGGCGGGAGCTCCTACAATGAGCAGTTCTTC. The V call is TRBV7-9, the J call TRBJ2-1; TRBD2 aligns across 7 bases. Trimming removed 1 base from V and 0 bases from J; junction bases left unmatched: 6. In germline, CDR1 is SEHNR, CDR2 FQNEAQ (reference sequence). CDR3 length: 17 amino acids.

The chain recombines TRBV29-1 with TRBJ2-1, with 7 bases identical to TRBD2. The CDR3 is made up of 14 amino acids. Germline CDR1 SQVTM, CDR2 ANQGSEA. With 6 bases clipped from V and 5 bases from J, the junction kept 10 bases outside the gene matches. The CDR3 reads CSVSWGGLDNEQFF. CDR3 nucleotides: TGCAGCGTCTCCTGGGGGGGTCTCGACAATGAGCAGTTCTTC.

The chain couples TRBV24-1 to TRBJ2-3, with 9 bases lining up with TRBD1. The V and J ends lost 3 bases and 6 bases, in that order; junction bases with no gene match: 3. CDR1 is KGHDR, CDR2 SFDVKD, per germline. CDR3 length: 14 residues. The DNA of the CDR3 is TGTGCCACCAGTGATGACAGGGGGTCCGATACGCAGTATTTT. It is translated as CATSDDRGSDTQYF.

The chain employs TRBV4-3 and TRBJ1-5; TRBD1 might be the D (5 bases). The CDR3 is 16 residues long. Looked up from germline, CDR1 is LGHNA and CDR2 is YSLEER. Deletions cut 0 bases from V and 6 bases from J, with 15 bases between. CDR3 protein: CASSQDSTGAGQPQHF. CDR3 coding DNA: TGCGCCAGCAGCCAAGATTCCACAGGAGCGGGTCAGCCCCAGCATTTT.

In this sample, this clonotype turned up many times. The rearrangement links TRBV24-1 to TRBJ2-1; 7 bases are shared with TRBD2. The germline V gene has CDR1 KGHDR and CDR2 SFDVKD. The CDR3 loop spans 13 amino acids. The J segment lost 14 bases and the V segment lost 5 bases, leaving 11 bases of the junction unmatched. The CDR3 DNA reads TGTGCCACCAGTGCCAACGAGGGAGGGGTAAAGTTCTTC. This gives the protein CATSANEGGVKFF.

This chain joins TRBV7-3 and TRBJ2-2; 8 bases fit TRBD2. V shed 5 bases and J 6 bases; nucleotides not matched to a gene: 2. The CDR3 extends over 13 amino acids. Germline CDR1 reads SGHTA; CDR2 reads FQGTGA. CDR3 bases: TGTGCCAGCAGCCCGCGGGAGGCCGGGGAGCTGTTTTTT. Amino acids: CASSPREAGELFF. Full variable domain (remainder filled in from reference TRBV7-3 and TRBJ2-2): GAGVSQTPSNKVTEKGKYVELRCDPISGHTALYWYRQSLGQGPEFLIYFQGTGAADDSGLPNDRFFAVRPEGSVSTLKIQRTERGDSAVYLCASSPREAGELFFGEGSRLTVL.

This sequence joins TRBV10-3 and TRBJ1-5, with D possibly matching TRBD1 (6 bases). The CDR3 is 15 amino acids. The germline V gene encodes CDR1 ENHRY and CDR2 SYGVKD. Deletions cut 6 bases from V and 0 bases from J, with 12 bases between. CDR3 in DNA: TGTGCCATCAGGGAACAGGGAGATAGCAATCAGCCCCAGCATTTT. Translation gives CAIREQGDSNQPQHF.

In the case of this clonotype: The germline gene is not matched at one end of the junction; a read error may be the cause. The CDR3 sequence is CASSPDPGTVTGELFF. The CDR3 DNA follows: TGTGCCAGCAGCCCCGACCCCGGGACAGTCACCGGGGAACTGTTTTTT. The gene calls are TRBV3-1 and TRBJ2-2; 7 bases align to TRBD1. Per the germline V gene, CDR1 is LGHDT and CDR2 is YNNKEL (reference sequence). The CDR3 sequence is 16 residues long. Combining the CDR3 with reference TRBV3-1 and TRBJ2-2 gives the whole variable domain DTAVSQTPKYLVTQMGNDKSIKCEQNLGHDTMYWYKQDSKKFLKIMFSYNNKELIINETVPNRFSPKSPDKAHLNLHINSLELGDSAVYFCASSPDPGTVTGELFFGEGSRLTVL.

The chain recombines TRBV7-6 with TRBJ2-5; D is tentatively TRBD1 or TRBD2 (5 bases each). V lost 5 bases to trimming and J lost 0 bases, with 16 bases between them. Germline CDR1 SGHVS, CDR2 FNYEAQ. The CDR3 is made up of 16 amino acids. The CDR3 DNA is TGTGCCAGCAGCGGGGACGGGATATACTACCAAGAGACCCAGTACTTC. Protein product: CASSGDGIYYQETQYF.

J is TRBJ1-4 and V is TRBV3-1, with D unresolved. Germline CDR1 is LGHDT and CDR2 is YNNKEL (reference sequence). V was trimmed by 0 bases and J by 4 bases, leaving 6 bases between them. The CDR3 sequence is 14 residues long. CDR3: CASSQENGNEKLFF. For the CDR3, the DNA is TGTGCCAGCAGCCAAGAAAATGGTAATGAAAAACTGTTTTTT.

To note about this clonotype: One junction end disagrees with the germline gene, perhaps due to a read error. As DNA, the CDR3 is TGTGCCAGTAGTTTATCGAAGGCAGTGTCGAACTATGGCTACACCTTC. Protein: CASSLSKAVSNYGYTF. The chain recombines TRBV27 with TRBJ1-2; D is unclear. The germline V gene encodes CDR1 MNHEY and CDR2 SMNVEV (reference sequence). The CDR3 sequence is 16 residues long.

The chain recombines TRBV27 with TRBJ2-7; D call uncertain. The CDR3 covers 15 residues. Trimming cost V 5 bases and J 7 bases, with 21 bases left between them. The germline V gene has CDR1 MNHEY and CDR2 SMNVEV (reference sequence). Written as DNA, the CDR3 is TGTGCCAGCAGTACTCTCAAAGGGCCCTACAATGAGCAGTACTTC. This gives the protein CASSTLKGPYNEQYF.